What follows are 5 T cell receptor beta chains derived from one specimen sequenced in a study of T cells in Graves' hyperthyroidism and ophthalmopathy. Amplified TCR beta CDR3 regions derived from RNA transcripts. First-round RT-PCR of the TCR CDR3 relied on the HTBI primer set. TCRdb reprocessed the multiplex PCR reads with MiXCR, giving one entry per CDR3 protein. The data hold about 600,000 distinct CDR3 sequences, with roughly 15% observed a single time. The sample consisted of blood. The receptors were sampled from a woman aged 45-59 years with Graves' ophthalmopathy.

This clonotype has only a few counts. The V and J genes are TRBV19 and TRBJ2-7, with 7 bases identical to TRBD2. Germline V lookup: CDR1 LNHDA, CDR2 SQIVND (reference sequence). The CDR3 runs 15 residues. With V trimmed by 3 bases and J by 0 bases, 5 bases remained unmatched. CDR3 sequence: CASSILGGSSYEQYF. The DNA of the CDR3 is TGTGCCAGTAGTATCTTGGGGGGGAGCTCCTACGAGCAGTACTTC.

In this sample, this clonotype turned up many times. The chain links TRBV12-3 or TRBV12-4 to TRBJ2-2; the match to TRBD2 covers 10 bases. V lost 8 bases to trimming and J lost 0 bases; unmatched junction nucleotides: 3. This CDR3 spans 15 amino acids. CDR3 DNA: TGTGCCAGCTCCACTAGCGGGGCGAACACCGGGGAGCTGTTTTTT. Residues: CASSTSGANTGELFF.

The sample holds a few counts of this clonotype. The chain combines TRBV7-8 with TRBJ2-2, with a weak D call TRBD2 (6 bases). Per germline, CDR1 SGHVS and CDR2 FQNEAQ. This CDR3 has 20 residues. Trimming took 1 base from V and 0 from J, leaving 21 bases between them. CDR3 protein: CASSLGWATGENPNTGELFF. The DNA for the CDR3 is TGTGCCAGCAGCTTAGGTTGGGCAACGGGAGAAAATCCGAACACCGGGGAGCTGTTTTTT.

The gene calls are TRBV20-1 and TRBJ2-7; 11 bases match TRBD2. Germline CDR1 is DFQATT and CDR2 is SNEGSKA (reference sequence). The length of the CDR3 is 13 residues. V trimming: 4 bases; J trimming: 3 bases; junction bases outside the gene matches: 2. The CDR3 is CSAKTSGIYEQYF. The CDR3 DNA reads TGCAGTGCTAAGACTAGCGGGATCTACGAGCAGTACTTC.

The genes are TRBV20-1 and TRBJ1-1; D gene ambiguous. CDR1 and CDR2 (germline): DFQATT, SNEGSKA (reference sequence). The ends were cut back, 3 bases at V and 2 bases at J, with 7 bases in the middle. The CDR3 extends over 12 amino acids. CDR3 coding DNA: TGCAGTGCTAGTTACGTCAACACTGAAGCTTTCTTT. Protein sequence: CSASYVNTEAFF.